Included here is one T cell receptor beta chain sequence, with context. The sample originates from a study of blood T cell repertoires in COVID-19. The overall study: Material from acute and convalescent COVID-19 was sourced from the United States, Italy and Spain. Sample material is recorded as cDNA or gDNA derived from T cells, B-cell-depleted T cells, or PBMCs.

Germline V gene sequence: CDR1 MNHNY, CDR2 SVGAGI (reference sequence). The CDR3 consists of 20 residues. V gave up 6 bases and J gave up 3 bases; unmatched junction bases: 17. In the original workflow: Estimated nucleated cell counts came from reference gene primer amplification. Sequencing was performed with immunoSEQ multiplex PCR; in TCRdb, only in-frame clones are kept and a portion is missing. V and J calls and clone size follow that table, whereas D and trimming were derived from the DNA. The table has 95,000 to 150,000 clones, 82% seen once. The V gene is TRBV6-6, the J gene TRBJ1-6, with 10 bases lining up with TRBD1. The receptor was isolated from a human donor in a cohort sampled during active COVID-19. Specimen: peripheral blood. CDR3 in DNA: TGTGCCAGCAGCTTACTCACGTCGATGACAGGGGGCGGCTATAATTCACCCCTCCACTTT. Its translation: CASSLLTSMTGGGYNSPLHF.